This T cell receptor beta chain originates from a study of PD-L1 blockade in urothelial cancer. On the study more broadly: Prior chemotherapy regimens per patient numbered 0 to 3.

Time point reported: peripheral blood 6 weeks after treatment start. Every patient provided from 1 to 8 samples, collected pretreatment and on-treatment. Only in-frame clones appear in the TCRdb table, and some are missing; sequencing was by immunoSEQ multiplex PCR. The sample has some 19,000 clones, approximately 80% seen once. Germline CDR1 reads SGHVS; CDR2 reads FQNEAQ. V lost 5 bases to trimming and J lost 8 bases; unmatched junction nucleotides: 8. The CDR3 has 14 amino acids. The specimen comprised PBMCs, sampled around atezolizumab (anti-PD-L1) treatment. The V and J genes are TRBV7-8 and TRBJ2-1, with 8 bases matching TRBD2. The sequence derives from a man aged 45 to 65 with urothelial cancer. The CDR3 spells CASSTRGATYEQFF. DNA for the CDR3: TGTGCCAGCAGCACGCGGGGGGCTACTTATGAGCAGTTCTTC.